Below, one TCR beta chain is given with its context. At least ten counts were recorded for this clonotype. The specificity of this receptor is unknown. No base qualities exist here, and no much larger clone lies one base off it. The data were obtained in a study of T cells in Graves' hyperthyroidism and ophthalmopathy (dated by TCRdb to about 2019). Looking at the study overall: Peripheral blood was sampled at the time of initial diagnosis, prior to any treatment. In six Graves' hyperthyroidism patients, the study also compared T-cell repertoires from thyroid tissue with T-cell repertoires from blood. TCR Vbeta CDR3 sequencing of 120 to 150 peripheral blood samples (approximately 44 ophthalmopathy, roughly 74 hyperthyroidism and roughly 17 progressor patients) is reported in the paper. After blood sampling, hyperthyroidism patients were treated with methimazole at a starting dose of 30 mg daily, and ophthalmopathy patients were treated with high-dose intravenous methylprednisolone. Whether ophthalmopathy could be predicted prospectively was tested in an independent validation cohort made up of 18 to 20 hyperthyroidism patients plus 17 patients who later progressed to ophthalmopathy. The 85 to 100 discovery patients were randomly split 7:3 into training and test sets. To identify TCR V-J signatures that set the groups apart, the researchers used a discovery cohort of about a hundred patients, made up of 43 with Graves' ophthalmopathy and 57 with stable Graves' hyperthyroidism. Broad study findings and their caveats: Ophthalmopathy was separated from stable hyperthyroidism by a 13 V-J signature model, with 85% to 90% sensitivity and roughly 81% specificity obtained in cross-validation and 80%/75% obtained in testing. Most expanded thyroid clonotypes (frequency above 0.001) were also detected in blood, suggesting blood repertoires may reflect thyroid immune responses. Sample size was not statistically predetermined, and investigators were not blinded to group allocation. During validation, the model predicted progression to ophthalmopathy a median of approximately 7 months ahead of onset, with more than 60% sensitivity and roughly 72% specificity.

Ophthalmopathy patients had moderately to severely active disease, with a Clinical Activity Score of 3 or more, a NOSPECS grade of 4 or more, and a disease duration of less than 3 months. Exclusion was applied to patients with uncontrolled infections, other autoimmune diseases, pregnancy or lactation. Diagnoses were established on the basis of clinical symptoms, serum thyroxine and TRAb, thyroid ultrasound, and orbital computed tomography. PBMCs were isolated from 10 ml of fresh peripheral blood by Ficoll-Paque density gradient centrifugation. Total RNA was extracted using Trizol reagent, and RNA quality was assessed on an Agilent 2100 Bioanalyzer. TCR beta CDR3 regions were amplified from RNA transcripts. For the first round of RT-PCR on the TCR CDR3, the HTBI primer set was used together with the Qiagen OneStep RT-PCR kit. Libraries were constructed in a second round of multiplex PCR, after which size selection and purification were carried out. Libraries were sequenced paired-end with 100 bp reads on an Illumina HiSeq2000. Regarding the original processing steps: Raw data were processed with SOAPnuke, discarding reads with adapters, uncalled bases, mean Phred below 15, or no exact constant-primer or identifier match. COPE v1.2.5 was used to merge the high-quality paired reads, and each unique nucleotide sequence was defined as a clonotype. Clonotypes were aligned to IMGT TRBV, TRBD and TRBJ reference segments using MiTCR v1.1. The analysis included only V-J combinations with a frequency above 0.0001, which together covered 99% to 99.2% of the repertoires. The TCS score was defined as the ratio of F50 (clonal expansion) to E x V (chaos), calculated using BLOSUM62-based TCRdist between CDR3 peptides within each V-J. Welch's t-statistics and random forest reduced roughly 540 V-J features to 10 to 15, which were used in a naive Bayes classifier (R e1071). TCRdb handled the public reads itself, with Q25 trimming in fastp and clone calling in MiXCR, and kept productive beta chains. CDR3 protein duplicates are merged, each entry listing the most common genes and DNA. TCRdb, rather than the study authors, made the V and J calls. Present in this sample are about 380,000 distinct CDR3 sequences, less than 20% of which were seen just once. 40% to 45% of the sample is taken by the ten largest.

CDR1 is given as SNHLY and CDR2 as FYNNEI, both from the germline V gene. Compared with germline, V lacks 5 bases and J lacks 2 bases; bases without a gene match: 14. Inclusive of the bounding cysteine and phenylalanine, the CDR3 is 17 residues long. Of all the DNA, just the CDR3 is kept, 51 bases in frame from base 1. The sample consisted of blood. The chain uses TRBV2 and TRBJ2-5, and 7 junctional nucleotides match TRBD2. This TCR derives from a man aged 18 to 29 with Graves' ophthalmopathy. This receptor carries the CDR3 CASSLSLGLGGQETQYF. The DNA sequence follows: TGTGCCAGCAGTCTAAGCCTCGGACTAGGAGGGCAAGAGACCCAGTACTTC.